This is a list of T cell receptor beta chains from one sample in a study of cytomegalovirus exposure and HLA in healthy donors. The protocol was immunoSEQ multiplex PCR, while the TCRdb copy is restricted to in-frame clones and leaves out a portion. The sample lists some 95,000 clones, roughly three quarters occurring once. The specimen sequenced was PBMCs. These receptors originate from a woman aged 35 to 49 in good health and CMV-seronegative. CDR3s include the opening cysteine and the closing phenylalanine or tryptophan. The D gene is left open where the match is weak. Size is omitted from some rows. Given values are once, few, many or a class for expanded clones.

cdr3_aa	cdr3_nt	clone_size	d_call	j_call	v_call
CASSPEGTVNTEAFF	TGTGCCAGCTCACCAGAGGGGACAGTGAACACTGAAGCTTTCTTT	.	TRBD1	TRBJ1-1	TRBV18
CASSMASRGVNSPLHF	TGTGCCAGTAGTATGGCGTCCAGGGGTGTGAATTCACCCCTCCACTTT	.	.	TRBJ1-6	TRBV19
CASSLAQRPDTQYF	TGTGCCAGCAGCTTGGCACAGAGACCAGATACGCAGTATTTT	.	.	TRBJ2-3	TRBV5-6
CASSPGTWNTEAFF	TGTGCCAGCAGCCCTGGTACATGGAACACTGAAGCTTTCTTT	.	.	TRBJ1-1	TRBV7-2
CASSFKKEVTEAFF	TGTGCCAGCAGCTTCAAAAAGGAGGTCACTGAAGCTTTCTTT	.	.	TRBJ1-1	TRBV7-9
CASSHRDLEDLYGYTF	TGTGCCAGCTCGCACCGGGACTTAGAGGATCTCTATGGCTACACCTTC	.	.	TRBJ1-2	TRBV18
CAISEAGTGQNYGYTF	TGTGCCATCAGTGAGGCCGGCACAGGCCAAAACTATGGCTACACCTTC	.	.	TRBJ1-2	TRBV10-3
CSVGDRNPSYEQYF	TGCAGCGTTGGGGACAGGAACCCATCCTACGAGCAGTACTTC	few	TRBD1	TRBJ2-7	TRBV29-1
CASSSGLGWESPDTQYF	TGTGCCAGCTCCTCGGGTTTGGGTTGGGAGTCCCCAGATACGCAGTATTTT	.	.	TRBJ2-3	TRBV27
CASTDPGRGELFF	TGTGCCAGCACTGATCCTGGGCGAGGGGAGCTGTTTTTT	.	.	TRBJ2-2	TRBV6-5
CRGQRDTEAFF	TGCAGAGGACAACGAGACACTGAAGCTTTCTTT	.	.	TRBJ1-1	TRBV20-1
CASSKTGFAYEQYF	TGTGCCAGCAGCAAAACAGGGTTCGCCTACGAGCAGTACTTC	.	.	TRBJ2-7	TRBV27
CASGEVGTEAFF	TGTGCCAGCGGGGAGGTGGGCACTGAAGCTTTCTTT	.	.	TRBJ1-1	TRBV6-1
CASSQLAGTTNTGELFF	TGTGCCAGCAGCCAATTGGCCGGGACAACGAACACCGGGGAGCTGTTTTTT	.	.	TRBJ2-2	TRBV4-2
CASSLAQGSYYEQYF	TGTGCCAGCAGTTTGGCCCAGGGGTCCTACTACGAGCAGTACTTC	few	.	TRBJ2-7	TRBV27
CATSTRQGHPGANVLTF	TGTGCCACCAGCACCCGACAGGGCCATCCCGGGGCCAACGTCCTGACTTTC	.	TRBD1	TRBJ2-6	TRBV15
CASSHQIDRGGGYTF	TGTGCCAGCAGCCACCAAATCGACAGGGGTGGCGGCTACACCTTC	.	TRBD1	TRBJ1-2	TRBV11-2
CASSLATGNSYEQYF	TGTGCCAGCAGCCTAGCTACGGGAAACTCCTACGAGCAGTACTTC	.	.	TRBJ2-7	TRBV6-6
CASSSIPDYRGNYGYTF	TGTGCCAGCAGCTCCATCCCCGATTACAGGGGCAACTATGGCTACACCTTC	.	TRBD1	TRBJ1-2	TRBV7-6
CASSRTGTGAYNEQFF	TGTGCCAGCAGCCGAACTGGGACAGGGGCCTACAATGAGCAGTTCTTC	.	TRBD1	TRBJ2-1	TRBV6-4
CASSMGGFGELFF	TGTGCCAGTAGTATGGGAGGTTTCGGGGAGCTGTTTTTT	.	.	TRBJ2-2	TRBV19
CASSQEPGVNTGELFF	TGCGCCAGCAGCCAAGAACCGGGGGTAAACACCGGGGAGCTGTTTTTT	.	.	TRBJ2-2	TRBV4-3
CASSAPSDTQYF	TGCGCCAGCAGCGCGCCGTCTGATACGCAGTATTTT	.	.	TRBJ2-3	TRBV5-1
CASSLMLAGGTGEQYF	TGTGCCAGCAGCTTGATGCTAGCGGGGGGAACGGGCGAGCAGTACTTC	.	TRBD2	TRBJ2-7	TRBV13
CASSDPTGTNYGYTF	TGTGCCAGCAGTGACCCGACAGGGACTAACTATGGCTACACCTTC	.	TRBD1	TRBJ1-2	TRBV6-1
CATRPDSSYGYTF	TGTGCCACCAGGCCGGACAGCTCTTATGGCTACACCTTC	.	.	TRBJ1-2	TRBV15
CASSFGQSSFYGYTF	TGTGCCAGCAGTTTTGGACAGTCATCGTTTTATGGCTACACCTTC	.	.	TRBJ1-2	TRBV28
CASSFNPATSGGQFF	TGTGCCAGCAGTTTTAACCCGGCTACTAGCGGGGGTCAGTTCTTC	.	TRBD2	TRBJ2-1	TRBV6-5
CASSFLGTSGYSGANVLTF	TGTGCCAGCAGTTTCTTAGGGACTAGCGGTTACTCTGGGGCCAACGTCCTGACTTTC	.	TRBD2	TRBJ2-6	TRBV7-9
CASSLLGQGRDGYTF	TGCGCCAGCAGCTTGTTGGGCCAGGGAAGAGATGGCTACACCTTC	few	.	TRBJ1-2	TRBV5-1
CASATPTEAFF	TGTGCCAGCGCTACCCCCACTGAAGCTTTCTTT	.	.	TRBJ1-1	TRBV6-5
CASSQRRGGEDTQYF	TGCGCCAGCAGCCAAAGGCGGGGGGGCGAAGATACGCAGTATTTT	.	TRBD2	TRBJ2-3	TRBV4-1
CASTPSGGFSGANVLTF	TGTGCCAGCACCCCTAGCGGGGGGTTCTCTGGGGCCAACGTCCTGACTTTC	.	TRBD2	TRBJ2-6	TRBV13
CASSPGRAGANVLTF	TGTGCCAGCAGTCCGGGGAGGGCTGGGGCCAACGTCCTGACTTTC	few	TRBD2	TRBJ2-6	TRBV27
CAWSVSLSVEAFF	TGTGCCTGGAGTGTATCCCTTAGCGTTGAAGCTTTCTTT	.	.	TRBJ1-1	TRBV30
CARTSIGLGQGSHEQYF	TGTGCCAGAACTTCCATAGGTCTCGGACAGGGCTCCCACGAGCAGTACTTC	.	TRBD1	TRBJ2-7	TRBV2
CASRGGLAGSEQFF	TGTGCCAGCAGGGGGGGACTAGCGGGGTCTGAGCAGTTCTTC	once	TRBD2	TRBJ2-1	TRBV2
CASSHSGTGSGPYGYTF	TGCGCCAGCTCCCACTCCGGGACAGGGTCGGGCCCCTATGGCTACACCTTC	.	TRBD1	TRBJ1-2	TRBV5-1
CASSPANRANTGELSF	TGTGCCAGCTCACCAGCGAACAGGGCGAACACCGGGGAGCTGTCTTTT	.	.	TRBJ2-2	TRBV18
CASSLGLTGEVSYGYTF	TGTGCCAGCAGCTTAGGCCTGACAGGGGAGGTCAGCTATGGCTACACCTTC	.	TRBD1	TRBJ1-2	TRBV11-2
CASSASQGGQHEQYF	TGTGCCAGCAGTGCATCGCAGGGCGGTCAGCACGAGCAGTACTTC	.	.	TRBJ2-7	TRBV2
CASSGDRGGGYF	TGTGCCAGCAGTGGGGACAGGGGCGGTGGGTACTTC	.	TRBD1	TRBJ2-5	TRBV2
CASSDYTDTQYF	TGTGCCAGCAGTGACTACACAGATACGCAGTATTTT	.	.	TRBJ2-3	TRBV6-1
CASSLQVQETQYF	TGTGCCAGCAGCTTACAGGTTCAAGAGACCCAGTACTTC	once	.	TRBJ2-5	TRBV5-4
CASSLARDLEFF	TGTGCCAGCAGCTTAGCCAGGGATTTGGAGTTCTTC	.	.	TRBJ2-1	TRBV7-9
CASSPDRVYGYTF	TGCGCCAGCAGCCCCGACAGGGTCTATGGCTACACCTTC	.	TRBD1	TRBJ1-2	TRBV4-3
CASSLYQGEETQYF	TGTGCCAGCAGCCTCTACCAGGGGGAAGAGACCCAGTACTTC	.	TRBD1	TRBJ2-5	TRBV4-2
CASSPGLGETQYF	TGTGCCAGCTCCCCGGGACTAGGAGAGACCCAGTACTTC	.	TRBD2	TRBJ2-5	TRBV18
CASRQGAGYGYTF	TGTGCCAGCAGACAGGGGGCTGGCTATGGCTACACCTTC	once	TRBD1	TRBJ1-2	TRBV2
CASSIQGPYEQYF	TGTGCCAGCAGTATACAGGGCCCCTACGAGCAGTACTTC	.	.	TRBJ2-7	TRBV28